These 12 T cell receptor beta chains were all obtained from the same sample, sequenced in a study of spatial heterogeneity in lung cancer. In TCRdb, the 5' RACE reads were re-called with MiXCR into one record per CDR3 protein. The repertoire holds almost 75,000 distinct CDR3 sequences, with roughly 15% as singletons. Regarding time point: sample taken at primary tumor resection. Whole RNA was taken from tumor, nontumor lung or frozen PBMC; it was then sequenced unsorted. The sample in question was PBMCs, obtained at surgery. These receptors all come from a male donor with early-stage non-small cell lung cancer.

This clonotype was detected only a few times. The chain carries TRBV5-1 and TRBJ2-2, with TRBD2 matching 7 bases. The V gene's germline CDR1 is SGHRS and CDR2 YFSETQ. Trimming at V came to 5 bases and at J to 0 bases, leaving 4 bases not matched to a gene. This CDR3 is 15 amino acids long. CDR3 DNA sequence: TGCGCCAGCAGGCCCGGGACTACGAACACCGGGGAGCTGTTTTTT. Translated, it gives CASRPGTTNTGELFF.

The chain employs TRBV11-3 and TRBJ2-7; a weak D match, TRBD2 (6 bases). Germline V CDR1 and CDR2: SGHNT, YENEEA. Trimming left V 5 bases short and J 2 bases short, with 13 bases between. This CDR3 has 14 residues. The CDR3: CASSVSGSAYEQYF. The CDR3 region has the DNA TGTGCCAGCAGCGTAAGCGGGTCCGCCTACGAGCAGTACTTC.

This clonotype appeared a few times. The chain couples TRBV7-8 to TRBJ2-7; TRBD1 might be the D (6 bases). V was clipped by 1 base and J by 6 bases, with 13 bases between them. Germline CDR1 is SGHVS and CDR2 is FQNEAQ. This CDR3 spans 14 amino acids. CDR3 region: CASSLGDKQGEQYF. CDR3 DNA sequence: TGTGCCAGCAGCTTAGGGGACAAGCAAGGCGAGCAGTACTTC.

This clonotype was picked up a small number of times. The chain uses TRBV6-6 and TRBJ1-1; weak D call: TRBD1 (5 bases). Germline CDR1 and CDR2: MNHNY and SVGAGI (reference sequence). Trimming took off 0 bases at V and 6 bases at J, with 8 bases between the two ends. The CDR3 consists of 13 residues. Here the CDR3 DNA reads TGTGCCAGCAGTTACTCGGCGGGGGCTGAAGCTTTCTTT. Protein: CASSYSAGAEAFF.

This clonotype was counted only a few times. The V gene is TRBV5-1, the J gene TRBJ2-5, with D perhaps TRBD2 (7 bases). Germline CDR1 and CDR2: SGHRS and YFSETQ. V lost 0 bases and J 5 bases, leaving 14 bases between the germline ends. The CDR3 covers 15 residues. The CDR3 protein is CASSLEGGVGETQYF. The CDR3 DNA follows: TGCGCCAGCAGCTTGGAAGGGGGGGTTGGTGAGACCCAGTACTTC.

CDR3 sequence (DNA): TGTGCCAGCAGCGTAGGATCGACCGAGCAGTACTTC. Protein: CASSVGSTEQYF. The chain carries TRBV9 and TRBJ2-7; no firm D call. The CDR3 covers 12 residues. Between the trimmed V and J ends, which lost 0 bases and 6 bases, there was a span of 7 bases. Per the germline V gene, CDR1 is SGDLS and CDR2 is YYNGEE.

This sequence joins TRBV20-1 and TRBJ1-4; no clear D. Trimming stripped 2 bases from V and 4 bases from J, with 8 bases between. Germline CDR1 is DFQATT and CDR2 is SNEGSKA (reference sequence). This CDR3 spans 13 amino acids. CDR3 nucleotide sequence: TGCAGTGCTAGAAGCCAGGTTAATGAAAAACTGTTTTTT. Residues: CSARSQVNEKLFF.

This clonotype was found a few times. CDR3 residues: CASSEGLGYEQYF. The CDR3 DNA is TGCGCCAGCAGTGAAGGGCTAGGCTACGAGCAGTACTTC. The rearrangement links TRBV5-1 to TRBJ2-7, with unresolved D. The CDR3 covers 13 residues. The V gene's germline CDR1 is SGHRS and CDR2 YFSETQ. V lost 5 bases to trimming and J lost 3 bases, with 12 bases between them.

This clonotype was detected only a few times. CDR3 amino acids: CASSQGIRADTQYF. In DNA, the CDR3 is TGCGCCAGCAGCCAAGGAATTAGGGCAGATACGCAGTATTTT. The chain has TRBV4-3 and TRBJ2-3; D is uncertain. CDR3 length: 14 amino acids. V shed 1 base and J shed 4 bases, with 9 bases lying between them. Germline lookup yields CDR1 LGHNA and CDR2 YSLEER.

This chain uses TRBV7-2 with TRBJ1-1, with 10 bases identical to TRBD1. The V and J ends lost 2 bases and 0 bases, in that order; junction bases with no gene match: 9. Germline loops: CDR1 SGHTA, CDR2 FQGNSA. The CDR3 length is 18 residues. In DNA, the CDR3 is TGTGCCAGCAGCTTACGGGGAGGGACAGGGGTTCTGAACACTGAAGCTTTCTTT. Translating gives CASSLRGGTGVLNTEAFF.

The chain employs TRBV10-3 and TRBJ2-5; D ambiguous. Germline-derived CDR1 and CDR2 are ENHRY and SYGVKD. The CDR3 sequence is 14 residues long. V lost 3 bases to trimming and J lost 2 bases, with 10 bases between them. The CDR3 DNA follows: TGTGCCATCAGTGACTCGCGTGATCAAGAGACCCAGTACTTC. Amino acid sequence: CAISDSRDQETQYF.

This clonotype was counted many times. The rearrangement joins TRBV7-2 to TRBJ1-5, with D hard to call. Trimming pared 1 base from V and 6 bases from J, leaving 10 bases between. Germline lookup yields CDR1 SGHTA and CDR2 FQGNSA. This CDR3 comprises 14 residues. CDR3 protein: CASSLGGQTQPQHF. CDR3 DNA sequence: TGTGCCAGCAGCTTAGGCGGTCAGACTCAGCCCCAGCATTTT.